The entry below gives a single TCR beta chain sequence along with its context. Its matching antigen is unknown. This record belongs to a study of human T cells and chemical hapten exposure. In the study overall: Patients having alopecia areata, totalis or universalis were mostly female. Notes on the study in general: Controls formed significantly fewer large CDR3 similarity clusters than expanded TCRs did.

Time point reported: patch test 1, 2 weeks after DPC sensitization. The treatment was: therapeutic diphenylcyclopropenone sensitization with weekly scalp DPC. Unseparated into fractions, whole blood served as the source from which total RNA was extracted. The length of the CDR3 is 14 residues. Germline values: CDR1 SGHRS, CDR2 YFSETQ. Trimming took 0 bases from V and 4 from J, leaving 9 bases between them. TCRdb re-analysed the RACE reads in MiXCR, keeping a single row per CDR3 protein. The repertoire holds under 130,000 distinct CDR3 sequences, with 9.5% to 11% as singletons. The source was whole blood, collected in connection with sensitization to the hapten diphenylcyclopropenone (DPC). The source of this sequence is a woman in her thirties or forties with alopecia areata. Some clones in this sample may be carry-over from other donors' samples. The chain is built from TRBV5-1 and TRBJ2-3, with D tentatively TRBD1 or TRBD2 (6 bases each). CDR3 sequence: CASSLDGGADTQYF. DNA of the CDR3: TGCGCCAGCAGCTTGGACGGGGGCGCAGATACGCAGTATTTT.